This T cell receptor beta chain was identified during a study of blood T cells in healthy people across ages. General study points: Long-lived donors had more naive CD4+ cells and higher diversity than aged donors.

This clonotype appeared a few times. What it recognizes is unknown. Combining a sample-barcoded 5' primer with a J-beta primer mix, a second PCR ran for roughly 7 to 11 cycles. TCRdb processed the 5' RACE reads anew with MiXCR; each CDR3 protein has one entry. Of hundreds of thousands of distinct CDR3 sequences in the sample, less than 40% are singletons; the top ten hold roughly 15%. Germline trimming cut 0 bases from V and 3 bases from J; bases unmatched to any gene: 4. Germline CDR1 is ENHRY and CDR2 is SYGVKD. The CDR3 is made up of 16 amino acids. Specimen: blood. The chain links TRBV10-3 to TRBJ1-4; 7 positions match TRBD1. The TCR sequence derives from an elderly woman in good health. CDR3 sequence reads: CAISESIQGPNEKLFF. The CDR3 nucleotides are TGTGCCATCAGTGAGTCGATACAGGGGCCTAATGAAAAACTGTTTTTT.